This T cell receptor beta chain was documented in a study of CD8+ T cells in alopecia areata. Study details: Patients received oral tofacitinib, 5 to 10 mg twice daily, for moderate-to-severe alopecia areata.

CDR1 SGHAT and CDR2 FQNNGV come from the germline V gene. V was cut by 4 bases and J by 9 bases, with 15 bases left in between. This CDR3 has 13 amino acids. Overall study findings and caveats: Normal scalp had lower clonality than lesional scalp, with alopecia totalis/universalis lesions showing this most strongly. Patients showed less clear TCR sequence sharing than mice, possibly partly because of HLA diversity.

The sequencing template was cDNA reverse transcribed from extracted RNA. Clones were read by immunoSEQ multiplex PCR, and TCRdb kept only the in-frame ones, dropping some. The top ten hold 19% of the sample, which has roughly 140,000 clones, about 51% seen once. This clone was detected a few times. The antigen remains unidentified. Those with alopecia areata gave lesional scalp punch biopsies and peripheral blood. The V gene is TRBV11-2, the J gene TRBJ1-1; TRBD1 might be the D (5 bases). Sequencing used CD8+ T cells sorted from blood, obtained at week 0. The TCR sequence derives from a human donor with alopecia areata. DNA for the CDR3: TGTGCCAGCAGCTATGGCCCGGGGGACCAAGCTTTCTTT. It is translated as CASSYGPGDQAFF.